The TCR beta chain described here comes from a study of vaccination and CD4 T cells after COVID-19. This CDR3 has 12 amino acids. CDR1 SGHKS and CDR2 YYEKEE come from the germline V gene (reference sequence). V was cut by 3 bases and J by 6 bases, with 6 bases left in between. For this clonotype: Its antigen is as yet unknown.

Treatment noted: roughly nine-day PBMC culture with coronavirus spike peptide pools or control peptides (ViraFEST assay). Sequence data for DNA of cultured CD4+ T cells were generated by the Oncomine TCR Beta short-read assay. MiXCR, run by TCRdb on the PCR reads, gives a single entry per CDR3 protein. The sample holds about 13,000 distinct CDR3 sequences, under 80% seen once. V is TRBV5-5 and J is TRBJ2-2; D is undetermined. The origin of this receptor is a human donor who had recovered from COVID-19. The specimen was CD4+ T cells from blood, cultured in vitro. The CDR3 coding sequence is TGTGCCAGCAGCTATTCACCCGGGGAGCTGTTTTTT. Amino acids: CASSYSPGELFF. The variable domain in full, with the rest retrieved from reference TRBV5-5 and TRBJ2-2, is DAGVTQSPTHLIKTRGQQVTLRCSPISGHKSVSWYQQVLGQGPQFIFQYYEKEERGRGNFPDRFSARQFPNYSSELNVNALLLGDSALYLCASSYSPGELFFGEGSRLTVL.